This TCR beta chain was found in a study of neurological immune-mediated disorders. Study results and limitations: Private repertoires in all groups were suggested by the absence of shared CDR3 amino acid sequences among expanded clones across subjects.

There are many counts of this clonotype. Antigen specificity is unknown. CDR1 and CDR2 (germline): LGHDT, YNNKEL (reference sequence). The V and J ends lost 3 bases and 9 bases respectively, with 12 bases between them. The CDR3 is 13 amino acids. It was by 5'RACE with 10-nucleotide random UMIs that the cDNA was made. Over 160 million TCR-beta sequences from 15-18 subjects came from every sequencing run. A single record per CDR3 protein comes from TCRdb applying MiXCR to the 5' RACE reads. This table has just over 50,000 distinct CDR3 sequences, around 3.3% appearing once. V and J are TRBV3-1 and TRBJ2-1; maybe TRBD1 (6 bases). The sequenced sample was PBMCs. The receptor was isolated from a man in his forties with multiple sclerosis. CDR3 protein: CASSQHRDGEQFF. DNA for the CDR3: TGTGCCAGCAGCCAGCACAGGGACGGTGAGCAGTTCTTC.